The 12 T cell receptor beta chains given below trace back to one sample, sequenced in a study of T-cell memory formation after mild COVID-19. TCRdb reanalysed the 5' RACE reads using MiXCR and keeps one entry per CDR3 protein. This table holds about 260,000 distinct CDR3 sequences, around 8% found once. Material: PBMCs or a T cell subset sorted from them (not recorded which). The receptors were sampled from a man aged 18 to 30 who had mild COVID-19 (a few samples of this study predate the infection). Cell type and time point are not known.

This clonotype has more than one count but fewer than ten. The rearrangement links TRBV3-2 to TRBJ2-1; TRBD2, the D gene given by the table, was not confirmed from the DNA. TRBV3-2 is annotated as a pseudogene. The CDR3 runs 15 residues. CDR3 in DNA: TGTGCCAGCAACCCGAAGCGGGGGGGCCTCCATGAGCAGTTCTTC. This encodes CASNPKRGGLHEQFF.

This clonotype was observed a handful of times. The V gene is TRBV15, the J gene TRBJ2-2; D gene uncertain. The CDR3 covers 15 residues. Germline V lookup: CDR1 LNHNV, CDR2 YYDKDF (reference sequence). V was shortened by 0 bases and J by 4 bases, with 9 bases between the two germline ends. The CDR3 protein is CATSRDHSSTGELFF. CDR3 sequence (DNA): TGTGCCACCAGCAGAGACCATAGTTCCACCGGGGAGCTGTTTTTT.

The V and J genes are TRBV6-2 or TRBV6-3 and TRBJ2-2, with a possible D match to TRBD2 (6 bases). The CDR3 length is 14 residues. The V gene lost 2 bases and the J gene lost 6 bases, with 10 bases spanning the gap. Germline CDR1 reads MNHEY; CDR2 reads SVGEGT. The DNA of the CDR3 is TGTGCCAGCAGTTACCGACGACTAGCCGGGGAGCTGTTTTTT. It specifies CASSYRRLAGELFF.

Many counts were recorded for this clonotype. The genes are TRBV29-1 and TRBJ2-3, with D perhaps TRBD2 (5 bases). The V gene's germline CDR1 is SQVTM and CDR2 ANQGSEA. Trimming removed 6 bases from V and 0 bases from J, with 10 bases in between. The CDR3 has 13 residues. CDR3 in DNA: TGCAGCGTGAGGGCAGGCAGCACAGATACGCAGTATTTT. Encoded protein: CSVRAGSTDTQYF.

The table lists this clonotype with a few counts. V and J are TRBV7-3 and TRBJ2-2; 12 nucleotides align to TRBD2. Germline V gene lookup returns CDR1 SGHTA and CDR2 FQGTGA. V lost 5 bases, J lost 6 bases, and 4 bases stayed unmatched. There are 15 residues in the CDR3. The CDR3 here is CASSASGGAPGELFF. CDR3 in DNA: TGTGCCAGCAGCGCTAGCGGGGGGGCCCCCGGGGAGCTGTTTTTT.

This clonotype has at least ten counts. The chain employs TRBV20-1 and TRBJ1-1; the match to TRBD1 covers 12 bases. Germline values: CDR1 DFQATT, CDR2 SNEGSKA (reference sequence). CDR3 length: 14 residues. After removal of 5 bases from V and 1 base from J, the junction contained 2 bases not matched to a gene. The CDR3 sequence is CSAGTGGQNTEAFF. CDR3 nucleotide sequence: TGCAGTGCTGGGACAGGGGGCCAGAACACTGAAGCTTTCTTT.

Many counts were recorded for this clonotype. V and J are TRBV5-1 and TRBJ2-7; 7 bases map to TRBD2. J gave up 3 bases and V 0 bases, and 3 bases lay outside the gene matches. The CDR3 consists of 14 residues. CDR1 and CDR2 (germline): SGHRS, YFSETQ. CDR3 loop: CASSLESGNYEQYF. The CDR3 DNA reads as TGCGCCAGCAGCTTGGAGAGCGGGAACTACGAGCAGTACTTC.

V is TRBV20-1 and J is TRBJ2-6, with 10 bases identical to TRBD1. CDR1 and CDR2 from the germline V gene are DFQATT and SNEGSKA (reference sequence). The CDR3 is 16 residues long. J lost 2 bases, V lost 6 bases, and 7 bases had no gene match. The CDR3 sequence: CSAAGTGAPGANVLTF. CDR3 sequence (DNA): TGCAGTGCGGCCGGGACAGGGGCCCCTGGGGCCAACGTCCTGACTTTC.

The chain couples TRBV6-5 to TRBJ2-7; either TRBD1 or TRBD2 may fit D (5 bases each). The germline CDR1 and CDR2 sequences are MNHEY and SVGAGI. The CDR3 is 15 amino acids. V lost 6 bases to trimming and J lost 0 bases, with 15 bases between them. This CDR3 reads CASRKGLASSYEQYV. CDR3 nucleotide sequence: TGTGCCAGCAGGAAGGGGCTAGCCTCCTCCTACGAGCAGTACGTC.

This clonotype came up a few times. V usage is TRBV19 and J usage is TRBJ2-5, with a possible D match to TRBD2 (5 bases). CDR3 size: 13 residues. V lost 3 bases to trimming and J lost 4 bases, with 9 bases between them. Germline CDR1 reads LNHDA; CDR2 reads SQIVND (reference sequence). The CDR3 region has the DNA TGTGCCAGTAGTATTCAAGGAGGAGAGACCCAGTACTTC. Its protein product is CASSIQGGETQYF.

The table lists this clonotype with many counts. The rearrangement links TRBV12-3 or TRBV12-4 to TRBJ2-3; no clear D. This CDR3 region has 13 residues. The ends were cut back, 3 bases at V and 0 bases at J, with 4 bases in the middle. CDR3: CASSFPSTDTQYF. CDR3 in DNA: TGTGCCAGCAGTTTCCCTAGCACAGATACGCAGTATTTT.

This clonotype was observed a few times. The rearrangement links TRBV5-1 to TRBJ2-7; D gene unclear. The V gene lost 3 bases and the J gene lost 1 base, with 23 bases spanning the gap. CDR1 is SGHRS and CDR2 is YFSETQ in the germline V gene. The CDR3 has 18 amino acids. CDR3 nucleotides: TGCGCCAGCAGCTATTTCCCACCCTCACAGACGGAATCCTACGAGCAGTACTTC. Translating it yields CASSYFPPSQTESYEQYF.